The 9 T cell receptor beta chains listed next were all sequenced from one sample in a study of control samples from healthy donors and cancer patients. The repertoire was sequenced with immunoSEQ multiplex PCR; TCRdb's copy has only in-frame clones and lacks some. The repertoire holds approximately 100,000 clones, with more than 90% as singletons. Sequencing was carried out using blood. Receptors originate from a human donor in good health. The donor label of this sample is uncertain.

The chain has TRBV24-1 and TRBJ1-2; a possible D gene is TRBD1 (5 bases). CDR1 and CDR2 from the germline V gene are KGHDR and SFDVKD. V lost 5 bases, J lost 7 bases, and 13 bases lay in between. The CDR3 is 13 amino acids. The CDR3 protein is CATSGSQGAGYTF. The CDR3 bases are TGTGCCACCAGTGGAAGTCAGGGAGCTGGCTACACCTTC.

V gene TRBV10-3 combines with J gene TRBJ1-3, with 7 bases identical to TRBD1. The CDR3 totals 18 residues. The junction had 9 bases not matched to a gene; V was cut back by 0 bases and J by 1 base. The germline gives CDR1 ENHRY, CDR2 SYGVKD. The CDR3 protein is CAISESKDRLLSGNTIYF. CDR3 DNA: TGTGCCATCAGTGAGTCAAAGGACAGGCTTCTTTCTGGAAACACCATATATTTT.

V and J are TRBV19 and TRBJ1-6; 8 bases agree with TRBD1. V dropped 5 bases and J dropped 1; count of bases not matched to a gene: 7. This CDR3 has 17 amino acids. From germline, CDR1 is LNHDA and CDR2 SQIVND (reference sequence). CDR3 nucleotide sequence: TGTGCCAGTAGTCAGGACAGGGTCTTATCCTATAATTCACCCCTCCACTTT. Amino acid sequence: CASSQDRVLSYNSPLHF.

The gene calls are TRBV28 and TRBJ2-5, with D tentatively TRBD1 or TRBD2 (5 bases each). The CDR3 consists of 14 residues. Trimming took off 2 bases at V and 7 bases at J, with 14 bases between the two ends. CDR1 MDHEN and CDR2 SYDVKM come from the germline V gene. This chain's CDR3 is CASSLGVGRGTQYF. As DNA, the CDR3 is TGTGCCAGCAGTTTAGGGGTGGGACGGGGGACCCAGTACTTC. Variable domain in full (rest from reference TRBV28 and TRBJ2-5): DVKVTQSSRYLVKRTGEKVFLECVQDMDHENMFWYRQDPGLGLRLIYFSYDVKMKEKGDIPEGYSVSREKKERFSLILESASTNQTSMYLCASSLGVGRGTQYFGPGTRLLVL.

This sequence joins TRBV7-8 and TRBJ2-5; either TRBD1 or TRBD2 may fit D (5 bases each). CDR3 length: 14 residues. Germline V gene sequence: CDR1 SGHVS, CDR2 FQNEAQ. V lost 1 base, J lost 4 bases, and 10 bases lay in between. CDR3 DNA: TGTGCCAGCAGCTTAGGGGGACCGGGAGAGACCCAGTACTTC. Translated: CASSLGGPGETQYF.

The V call is TRBV19, the J call TRBJ2-2; possibly TRBD2 for D (6 bases). The CDR3 covers 14 residues. CDR1 and CDR2 from the germline V gene are LNHDA and SQIVND (reference sequence). Trimming left V 7 bases short and J 5 bases short, with 14 bases between. CDR3 sequence reads: CASILRGWTGELFF. The CDR3 DNA is TGTGCCAGTATTTTGCGGGGCTGGACCGGGGAGCTGTTTTTT.

The rearrangement uses TRBV4-1 and TRBJ1-1; 7 bases agree with TRBD1. The V and J ends lost 6 bases and 2 bases, in that order; junction bases with no gene match: 9. The CDR3 covers 15 residues. Per the germline V gene, CDR1 is MGHRA and CDR2 is YSYEKL. CDR3 nucleotide sequence: TGCGCCAGCAGGGAACTACACAGGGGTAACACTGAAGCTTTCTTT. It specifies CASRELHRGNTEAFF.

The J gene is TRBJ2-2, the V gene TRBV5-1; TRBD2 matches 10 bases. The CDR3 covers 14 residues. Per the germline V gene, CDR1 is SGHRS and CDR2 is YFSETQ. Losses at the gene ends were 5 bases for V and 5 bases for J; bases not matched to a gene: 3. CDR3 protein: CASRVTSGTGELFF. CDR3 nucleotides: TGCGCCAGCAGGGTGACTAGCGGGACCGGGGAGCTGTTTTTT.

J is TRBJ1-1 and V is TRBV12-3 or TRBV12-4; D is undetermined. V lost 10 bases and J lost 5, with 17 bases in between. The CDR3 consists of 13 residues. Here the CDR3 reads CAIALGRVTEAFF. The CDR3 coding sequence is TGTGCCATCGCGCTCGGGAGGGTAACTGAAGCTTTCTTT.